Below are 28 T cell receptor beta chains sequenced from a single sample in a study of T-cell memory formation after mild COVID-19. Via MiXCR, TCRdb re-called the 5' RACE reads, giving one row per CDR3 protein. Of about 340,000 distinct CDR3 sequences in the sample, approximately 14% were seen once. The sample consisted of PBMCs or a T cell subset sorted from them (not recorded which). The receptors originated from a man younger than 35 who had mild COVID-19 (a few samples of this study predate the infection). Cell type and time point are not known.

This clonotype was counted at least ten times. This rearrangement joins TRBV6-6 to TRBJ1-5; 12 nucleotides match TRBD1. This CDR3 has 20 residues. Losses at the gene ends were 2 bases for V and 6 bases for J; bases not matched to a gene: 17. CDR1 is MNHNY, CDR2 SVGAGI, per germline (reference sequence). The CDR3 nucleotides are TGTGCCAGCAGTTACGAGGGGGGGACAGGGGGCTTCGGGTCAGGTCAGCCCCAGCATTTT. Translation: CASSYEGGTGGFGSGQPQHF.

This clonotype occurred a few times. The chain couples TRBV7-2 to TRBJ2-7; 14 bases agree with TRBD2. Per germline, CDR1 SGHTA and CDR2 FQGNSA. V dropped 3 bases and J dropped 2; count of bases not matched to a gene: 3. The CDR3 contains 16 residues. CDR3 protein: CASSLTSGGATYEQYF. The DNA for the CDR3 is TGTGCCAGCAGCTTGACTAGCGGGGGGGCCACCTACGAGCAGTACTTC.

The chain employs TRBV11-2 and TRBJ1-6; unclear D gene. The CDR3 extends over 16 amino acids. V lost 2 bases to trimming and J lost 0 bases, with 8 bases between them. The germline CDR1 and CDR2 sequences are SGHAT and FQNNGV. In DNA, the CDR3 is TGTGCCAGCAGCTTATTTCTGGGCTCCTATAATTCACCCCTCCACTTT. Translated: CASSLFLGSYNSPLHF.

This clonotype occurred a few times. V usage is TRBV3-1 and J usage is TRBJ2-7; weak D call: TRBD1 (6 bases). CDR1 and CDR2 (germline): LGHDT, YNNKEL (reference sequence). Trimming left V 4 bases short and J 4 bases short, with 14 bases between. This CDR3 is built from 14 residues. The CDR3 sequence is CASSPQGLGYEQYF. DNA of the CDR3: TGTGCCAGCAGCCCCCAGGGGTTAGGTTACGAGCAGTACTTC.

This clonotype was counted between two and nine times. The chain combines TRBV10-3 with TRBJ1-3, with no clear D. V lost 8 bases and J 4 bases, leaving 12 bases between the germline ends. The CDR3 sequence is 13 residues long. The germline V gene encodes CDR1 ENHRY and CDR2 SYGVKD. The CDR3 sequence is CAIWTGSGNTIYF. The CDR3 nucleotides read TGTGCCATCTGGACTGGGTCCGGAAACACCATATATTTT.

This clonotype was seen a few times. V and J are TRBV12-5 and TRBJ2-7, with D possibly being TRBD2 (6 bases). The V end lost 5 bases, the J end lost 6 bases, and 17 bases lay between the germline ends. CDR1 and CDR2 from the germline V gene are LGHNT and FRNRAP. This CDR3 is built from 14 residues. CDR3 in DNA: TGTGCTAGTGGTCCTCGACCGGGGACTGGCGAGCAGTACGTC. The encoded protein is CASGPRPGTGEQYV.

This chain uses TRBV7-9 with TRBJ2-7; 11 nucleotides match TRBD1. The germline CDR1 and CDR2 sequences are SEHNR and FQNEAQ (reference sequence). V shed 5 bases and J 4 bases; nucleotides not matched to a gene: 10. The CDR3 extends over 16 amino acids. In DNA, the CDR3 is TGTGCCAGCAGCGAAACAGGACAGGGGGCAGGGTACGAGCAGTACTTC. It yields the protein CASSETGQGAGYEQYF. The entire variable domain, with the rest obtained from reference TRBV7-9 and TRBJ2-7, is as follows: DTGVSQNPRHKITKRGQNVTFRCDPISEHNRLYWYRQTLGQGPEFLTYFQNEAQLEKSRLLSDRFSAERPKGSFSTLEIQRTEQGDSAMYLCASSETGQGAGYEQYFGPGTRLTVT.

This sequence joins TRBV12-3 or TRBV12-4 and TRBJ1-1; D perhaps matches TRBD1 (6 bases). There are 15 residues in the CDR3. V was pared by 5 bases and J by 1 base, with 14 bases between. CDR3 loop: CASSPQGTGNTEAFF. DNA of the CDR3: TGTGCCAGCAGTCCCCAGGGGACGGGGAACACTGAAGCTTTCTTT.

The chain employs TRBV12-5 and TRBJ1-5; 9 bases are a match to TRBD1. The trim removed 0 bases at V and 1 base at J, leaving 4 bases unmatched. Looked up from germline, CDR1 is LGHNT and CDR2 is FRNRAP. This CDR3 has 17 residues. CDR3 DNA sequence: TGTGCTAGTGGTTTGGTAACAGGGGGCAGGAGCAATCAGCCCCAGCATTTT. Translating gives CASGLVTGGRSNQPQHF.

This clonotype was observed many times. The chain combines TRBV10-2 with TRBJ1-5; 7 nucleotides match TRBD1. Trimming cost V 4 bases and J 3 bases; bases outside gene matches: 3. In germline, CDR1 is WSHSY, CDR2 SAAADI. CDR3 length equals 14 residues. CDR3 DNA: TGCGCCAGCAGTGGACAGGGCCACAATCAGCCCCAGCATTTT. The encoded protein is CASSGQGHNQPQHF.

This chain uses TRBV19 with TRBJ1-5; 9 nucleotides match TRBD1. Germline V gene data show CDR1 as LNHDA and CDR2 as SQIVND (reference sequence). CDR3 size: 16 residues. The ends lost 9 bases at V and 7 bases at J; junction bases unmatched: 16. The CDR3 loop is CASPSRDRERWQPQHF. In nucleotides, the CDR3 is TGTGCCAGCCCGTCCCGGGACAGGGAGAGATGGCAGCCCCAGCATTTT.

There are many counts of this clonotype. V usage is TRBV29-1 and J usage is TRBJ2-6; TRBD1 agrees at 7 bases. In germline, CDR1 is SQVTM, CDR2 ANQGSEA. The CDR3 contains 12 residues. V trimming: 6 bases; J trimming: 10 bases; junction bases outside the gene matches: 6. The chain's CDR3 is CSVRGLENVLTF. In nucleotides, the CDR3 is TGCAGCGTAAGGGGGCTCGAGAACGTCCTGACTTTC.

The gene calls are TRBV10-2 and TRBJ2-2; TRBD2 matches at 8 bases. The V gene end was trimmed by 2 bases and the J gene end by 2 bases; junction bases not matched to a gene: 4. This CDR3 has 16 amino acids. Germline CDR1 and CDR2: WSHSY and SAAADI. As DNA, the CDR3 is TGCGCCAGCAGTGAGCCACTAGCGGCTAACACCGGGGAGCTGTTTTTT. This gives the protein CASSEPLAANTGELFF.

This clonotype was counted many times. The V gene is TRBV4-2, the J gene TRBJ1-5; 7 nucleotides line up with TRBD1. J gave up 5 bases and V 4 bases, and 8 bases lay outside the gene matches. The CDR3 length is 15 residues. CDR1 LGHNA and CDR2 YNFKEQ come from the germline V gene. This CDR3 reads CASSLRGQLDQPQHF. CDR3 DNA: TGTGCCAGCAGCCTGAGGGGACAGCTAGATCAGCCCCAGCATTTT.

This clonotype was counted only a few times. CDR3: CASSWGQGELYGYTF. CDR3 DNA sequence: TGTGCCAGCAGTTGGGGACAGGGAGAGTTATATGGCTACACCTTC. The chain has TRBV27 and TRBJ1-2; 9 nucleotides align to TRBD1. CDR3 length: 15 residues. J gave up 5 bases and V 4 bases, and 8 bases lay outside the gene matches. CDR1 is MNHEY and CDR2 is SMNVEV in the germline V gene (reference sequence).

The V and J genes are TRBV20-1 and TRBJ1-2, with no clear D. Germline V CDR1 and CDR2: DFQATT, SNEGSKA (reference sequence). V was trimmed by 6 bases and J by 4 bases, leaving 15 bases between them. The CDR3 spans 13 residues. CDR3 sequence: CSAADPWSYGYTF. In DNA form, the CDR3 reads TGCAGTGCCGCCGATCCCTGGAGCTATGGCTACACCTTC.

This clonotype was counted only a few times. This chain links TRBV20-1 with TRBJ2-5; 7 nucleotides align to TRBD2. The CDR3 loop spans 16 amino acids. Trimming took 0 bases from V and 5 from J; bases not matched to a gene: 12. From germline, CDR1 is DFQATT and CDR2 SNEGSKA (reference sequence). CDR3 region: CSARDTKSGVWETQYF. CDR3 DNA sequence: TGCAGTGCTAGAGATACCAAGAGCGGGGTCTGGGAGACCCAGTACTTC.

This clonotype was found a few times. The chain employs TRBV14 and TRBJ1-1, with a tentative D call TRBD1 (6 bases). Germline V gene sequence: CDR1 SGHDN, CDR2 FVKESK. This CDR3 comprises 15 residues. V was shortened by 1 base and J by 1 base, with 10 bases between the two germline ends. In DNA, the CDR3 is TGTGCCAGCAGCCAAGTAGGAGGGGGGAACACTGAAGCTTTCTTT. This translates into CASSQVGGGNTEAFF.

This clonotype appeared many times. This sequence joins TRBV5-1 and TRBJ2-3, with TRBD2 as a possible D gene (6 bases). The CDR3 spans 14 residues. Between the trimmed V and J ends, which lost 0 bases and 4 bases, there was a span of 9 bases. Germline CDR1 reads SGHRS; CDR2 reads YFSETQ. The CDR3 is CASSLAPGADTQYF. The CDR3 nucleotides read TGCGCCAGCAGCTTGGCTCCGGGAGCAGATACGCAGTATTTT.

This clonotype has a handful of counts. V gene TRBV18 combines with J gene TRBJ1-1; TRBD1 is a possible D gene (5 bases). This CDR3 is built from 13 residues. Germline loops: CDR1 KGHSH, CDR2 LQKENI. Trimming cost V 10 bases and J 0 bases, with 12 bases left between them. CDR3 loop: CATGLDLNTEAFF. For the CDR3, the DNA is TGTGCCACGGGGCTAGACCTGAACACTGAAGCTTTCTTT.

This chain joins TRBV19 and TRBJ2-5; a possible D gene is TRBD2 (5 bases). Germline-derived CDR1 and CDR2 are LNHDA and SQIVND (reference sequence). The V end was cut by 6 bases, the J end by 5 bases, with 19 bases between. This CDR3 is built from 15 residues. Here the CDR3 reads CASSLGLVNLETQYF. The CDR3 DNA reads TGTGCCAGTAGCCTCGGACTGGTGAACCTTGAGACCCAGTACTTC.

CDR3 region: CASTIPDQETQYF. The CDR3 region has the DNA TGTGCCAGCACCATACCTGACCAAGAGACCCAGTACTTC. This chain uses TRBV6-1 with TRBJ2-5; D is undetermined. This CDR3 is built from 13 residues. The V end lost 7 bases, the J end lost 0 bases, and 9 bases lay between the germline ends. Germline CDR1 MNHNS, CDR2 SASEGT.

V and J are TRBV4-3 and TRBJ2-1, with D maybe TRBD1 (6 bases). The ends were cut back, 3 bases at V and 0 bases at J, with 15 bases in the middle. Germline loops: CDR1 LGHNA, CDR2 YSLEER. The CDR3 extends over 17 amino acids. CDR3: CASSHPSGTISYNEQFF. The CDR3 nucleotides read TGCGCCAGCAGCCATCCCTCCGGGACAATCTCCTACAATGAGCAGTTCTTC.

This clonotype was counted a few times. The CDR3 sequence is CASSGHNEQFF. The CDR3 nucleotides are TGTGCCAGCAGCGGTCACAATGAGCAGTTCTTC. The chain couples TRBV9 to TRBJ2-1; D is ambiguous. CDR3 length: 11 residues. Germline CDR1 SGDLS, CDR2 YYNGEE. V lost 3 bases and J 5 bases, leaving 3 bases between the germline ends.

V is TRBV5-5 and J is TRBJ2-7; D is unclear. Germline loops: CDR1 SGHKS, CDR2 YYEKEE (reference sequence). CDR3 length equals 12 residues. Trimming removed 4 bases at V and 0 bases at J, with 5 bases between. The CDR3 protein is CASSVSSYEQYV. DNA of the CDR3: TGTGCCAGCAGCGTGAGCTCCTACGAGCAGTACGTC.

J is TRBJ2-3 and V is TRBV5-1; the D call may be TRBD1 or TRBD2 (6 bases each). Germline assignment: CDR1 SGHRS and CDR2 YFSETQ. The CDR3 spans 17 residues. V lost 0 bases and J lost 1, with 15 bases in between. The CDR3 reads CASSLGPRGRRTDTQYF. The DNA of the CDR3 is TGCGCCAGCAGCTTGGGTCCCCGGGGGCGACGCACAGATACGCAGTATTTT.

The rearrangement links TRBV4-1 to TRBJ2-4; the D is unclear. Germline V gives CDR1 MGHRA, CDR2 YSYEKL. The CDR3 is 12 residues long. V lost 0 bases to trimming and J lost 9 bases, with 6 bases between them. As DNA, the CDR3 is TGCGCCAGCAGCCAAGAGGGCCGCATTCAGTACTTC. Amino acids: CASSQEGRIQYF.

This clonotype was detected a few times. The rearrangement uses TRBV12-3 or TRBV12-4 and TRBJ2-5; D may match TRBD1 or TRBD2 (6 bases each). The CDR3 runs to 14 residues. Between the trimmed V and J ends, which lost 8 bases and 2 bases, there was a span of 15 bases. This CDR3 reads CASCESGAQETQYF. DNA for the CDR3: TGTGCCAGCTGCGAATCGGGGGCTCAAGAGACCCAGTACTTC.